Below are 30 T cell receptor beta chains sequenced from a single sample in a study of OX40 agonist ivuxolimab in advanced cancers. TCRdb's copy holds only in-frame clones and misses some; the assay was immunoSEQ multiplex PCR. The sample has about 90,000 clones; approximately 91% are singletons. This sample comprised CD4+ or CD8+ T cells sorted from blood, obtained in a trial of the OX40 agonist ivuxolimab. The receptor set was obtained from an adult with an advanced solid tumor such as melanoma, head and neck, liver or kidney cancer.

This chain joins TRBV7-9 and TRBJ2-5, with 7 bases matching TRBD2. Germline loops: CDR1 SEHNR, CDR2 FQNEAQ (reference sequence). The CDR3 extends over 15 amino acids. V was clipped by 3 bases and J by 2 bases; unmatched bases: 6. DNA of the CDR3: TGTGCCAGCAGCTTCGGGACTATGATTCAAGAGACCCAGTACTTC. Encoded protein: CASSFGTMIQETQYF.

The CDR3 here is CASSLLGETQYF. The CDR3 nucleotides are TGTGCCAGCAGCTTGTTGGGAGAGACCCAGTACTTC. This chain joins TRBV5-8 and TRBJ2-5; D is undetermined. The V end was cut by 1 base, the J end by 4 bases, with 5 bases between. CDR3 length: 12 amino acids. CDR1 and CDR2 (germline): SGHTS, YDEGEE. Filled out from reference TRBV5-8 and TRBJ2-5, the complete variable domain reads EAGVTQSPTHLIKTRGQQATLRCSPISGHTSVYWYQQALGLGLQFLLWYDEGEERNRGNFPPRFSGRQFPNYSSELNVNALELEDSALYLCASSLLGETQYFGPGTRLLVL.

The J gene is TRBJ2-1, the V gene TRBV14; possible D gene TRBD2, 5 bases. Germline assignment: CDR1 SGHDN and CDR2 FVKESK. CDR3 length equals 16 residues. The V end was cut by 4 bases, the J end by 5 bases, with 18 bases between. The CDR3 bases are TGTGCCAGCAGCCCGGGGTTGTTACTCCATAACAATGAGCAGTTCTTC. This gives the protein CASSPGLLLHNNEQFF.

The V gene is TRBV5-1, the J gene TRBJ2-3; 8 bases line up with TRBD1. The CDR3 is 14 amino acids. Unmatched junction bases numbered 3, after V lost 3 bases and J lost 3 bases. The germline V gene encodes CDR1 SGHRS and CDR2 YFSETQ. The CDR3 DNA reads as TGCGCCAGCAGCTACGGACAGGGAACAGATACGCAGTATTTT. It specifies CASSYGQGTDTQYF.

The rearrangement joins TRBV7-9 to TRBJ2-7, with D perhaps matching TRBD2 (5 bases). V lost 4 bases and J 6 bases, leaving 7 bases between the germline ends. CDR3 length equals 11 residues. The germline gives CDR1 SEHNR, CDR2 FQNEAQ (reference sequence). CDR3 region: CASSSAGEQYF. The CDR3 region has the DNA TGTGCCAGCAGCTCGGCGGGCGAGCAGTACTTC. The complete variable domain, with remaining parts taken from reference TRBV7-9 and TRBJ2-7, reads DTGVSQNPRHKITKRGQNVTFRCDPISEHNRLYWYRQTLGQGPEFLTYFQNEAQLEKSRLLSDRFSAERPKGSFSTLEIQRTEQGDSAMYLCASSSAGEQYFGPGTRLTVT.

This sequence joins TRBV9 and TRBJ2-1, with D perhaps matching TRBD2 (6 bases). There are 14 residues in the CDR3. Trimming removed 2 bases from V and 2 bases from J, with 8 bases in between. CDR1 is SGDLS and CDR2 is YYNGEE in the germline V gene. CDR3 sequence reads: CASSVERAYNEQFF. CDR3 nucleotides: TGTGCCAGCAGCGTCGAGCGGGCCTACAATGAGCAGTTCTTC. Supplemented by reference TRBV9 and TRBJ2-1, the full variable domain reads DSGVTQTPKHLITATGQRVTLRCSPRSGDLSVYWYQQSLDQGLQFLIQYYNGEERAKGNILERFSAQQFPDLHSELNLSSLELGDSALYFCASSVERAYNEQFFGPGTRLTVL.

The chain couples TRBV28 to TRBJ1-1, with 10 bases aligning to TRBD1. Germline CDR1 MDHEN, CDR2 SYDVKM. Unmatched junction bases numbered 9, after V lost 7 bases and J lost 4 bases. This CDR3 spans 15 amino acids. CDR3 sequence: CASTPRGTGVTEAFF. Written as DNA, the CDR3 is TGTGCCAGCACACCTCGGGGGACAGGGGTCACTGAAGCTTTCTTT.

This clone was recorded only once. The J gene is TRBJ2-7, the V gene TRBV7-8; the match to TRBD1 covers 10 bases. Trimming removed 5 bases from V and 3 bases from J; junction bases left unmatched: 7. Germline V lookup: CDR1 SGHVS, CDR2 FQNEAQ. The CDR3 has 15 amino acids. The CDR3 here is CASSVGTGAGYEQYF. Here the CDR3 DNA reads TGTGCCAGCAGCGTTGGGACAGGGGCTGGCTACGAGCAGTACTTC.

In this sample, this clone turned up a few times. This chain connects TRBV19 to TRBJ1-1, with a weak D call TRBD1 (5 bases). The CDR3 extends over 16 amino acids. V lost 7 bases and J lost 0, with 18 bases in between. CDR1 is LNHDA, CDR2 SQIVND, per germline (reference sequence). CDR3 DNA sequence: TGTGCCAGTACCCCTGGGGGGATTGGGATGAACACTGAAGCTTTCTTT. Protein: CASTPGGIGMNTEAFF.

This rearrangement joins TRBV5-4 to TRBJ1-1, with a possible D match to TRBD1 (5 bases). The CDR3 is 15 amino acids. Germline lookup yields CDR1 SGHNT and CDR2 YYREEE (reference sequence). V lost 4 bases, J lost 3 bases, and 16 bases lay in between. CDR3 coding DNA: TGTGCCAGCAGCCTGGGAGGCAGGGTACACACTGAAGCTTTCTTT. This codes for CASSLGGRVHTEAFF.

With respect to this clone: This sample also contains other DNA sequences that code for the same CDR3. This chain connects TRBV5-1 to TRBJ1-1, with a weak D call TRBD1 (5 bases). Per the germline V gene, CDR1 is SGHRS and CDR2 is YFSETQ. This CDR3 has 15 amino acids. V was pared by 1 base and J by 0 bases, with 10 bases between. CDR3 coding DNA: TGCGCCAGCAGCTTGTCAGCAGGGATGAACACTGAAGCTTTCTTT. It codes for CASSLSAGMNTEAFF.

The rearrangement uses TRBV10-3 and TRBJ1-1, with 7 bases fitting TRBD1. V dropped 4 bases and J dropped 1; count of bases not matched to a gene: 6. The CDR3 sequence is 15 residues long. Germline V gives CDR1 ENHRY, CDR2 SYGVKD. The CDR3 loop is CAISGRTGANTEAFF. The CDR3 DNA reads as TGTGCCATCAGTGGTCGGACAGGTGCGAACACTGAAGCTTTCTTT.

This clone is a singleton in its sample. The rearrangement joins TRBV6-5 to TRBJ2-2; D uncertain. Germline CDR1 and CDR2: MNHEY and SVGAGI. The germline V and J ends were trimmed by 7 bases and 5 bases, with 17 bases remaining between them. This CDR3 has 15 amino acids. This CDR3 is CASKAGWGWTGELFF. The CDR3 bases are TGTGCCAGCAAAGCTGGATGGGGTTGGACCGGGGAGCTGTTTTTT.

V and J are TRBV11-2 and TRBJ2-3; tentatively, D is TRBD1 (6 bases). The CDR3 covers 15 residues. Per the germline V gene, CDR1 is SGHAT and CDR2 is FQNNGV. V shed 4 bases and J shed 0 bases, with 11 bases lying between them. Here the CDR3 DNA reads TGTGCCAGCAGCTGGGGGCTGGTCAGCACAGATACGCAGTATTTT. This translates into CASSWGLVSTDTQYF.

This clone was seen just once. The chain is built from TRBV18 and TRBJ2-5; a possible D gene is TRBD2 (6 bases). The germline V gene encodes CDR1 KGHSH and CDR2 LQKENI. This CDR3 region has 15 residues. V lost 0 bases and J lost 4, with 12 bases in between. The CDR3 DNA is TGTGCCAGCTCACCACCGTTCGGGGGTAGAGAGACCCAGTACTTC. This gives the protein CASSPPFGGRETQYF.

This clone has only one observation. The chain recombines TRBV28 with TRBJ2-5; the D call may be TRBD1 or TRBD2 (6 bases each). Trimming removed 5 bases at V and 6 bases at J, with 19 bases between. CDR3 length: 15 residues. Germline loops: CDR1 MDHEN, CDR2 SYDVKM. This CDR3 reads CASSVGGGGLQTQYF. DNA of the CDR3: TGTGCCAGCAGTGTTGGGGGCGGAGGGCTACAGACCCAGTACTTC.

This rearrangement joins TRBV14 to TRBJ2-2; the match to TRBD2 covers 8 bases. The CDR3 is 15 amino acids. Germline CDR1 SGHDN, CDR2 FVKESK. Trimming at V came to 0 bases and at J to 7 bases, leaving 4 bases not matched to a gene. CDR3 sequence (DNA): TGTGCCAGCAGCCAAGAAAGCGGGAGAATCGGGGAGCTGTTTTTT. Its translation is CASSQESGRIGELFF.

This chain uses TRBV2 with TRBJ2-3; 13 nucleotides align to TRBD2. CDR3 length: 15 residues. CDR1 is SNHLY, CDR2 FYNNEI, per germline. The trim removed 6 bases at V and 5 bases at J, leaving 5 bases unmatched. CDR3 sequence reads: CASSGTSGNRDTQYF. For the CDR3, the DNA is TGTGCCAGCAGCGGGACTAGCGGGAACAGAGATACGCAGTATTTT.

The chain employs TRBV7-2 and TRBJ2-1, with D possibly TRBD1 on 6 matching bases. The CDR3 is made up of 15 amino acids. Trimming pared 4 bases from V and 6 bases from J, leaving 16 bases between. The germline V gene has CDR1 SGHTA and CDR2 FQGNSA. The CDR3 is CASSSPGTGLNEQFF. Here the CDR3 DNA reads TGTGCCAGCAGCTCCCCAGGTACAGGGCTCAATGAGCAGTTCTTC.

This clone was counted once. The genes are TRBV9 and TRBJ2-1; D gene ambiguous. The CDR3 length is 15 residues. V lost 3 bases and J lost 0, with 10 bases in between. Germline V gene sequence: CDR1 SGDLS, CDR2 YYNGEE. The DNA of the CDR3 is TGTGCCAGCAGCGCTATCGTGAGCTCCTACAATGAGCAGTTCTTC. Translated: CASSAIVSSYNEQFF.

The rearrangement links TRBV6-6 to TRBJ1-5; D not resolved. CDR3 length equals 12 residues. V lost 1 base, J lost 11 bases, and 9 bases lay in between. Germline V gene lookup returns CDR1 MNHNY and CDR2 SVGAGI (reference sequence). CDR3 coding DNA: TGTGCCAGCAGTTACTTAGGCCAGTCCCAGCATTTT. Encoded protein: CASSYLGQSQHF.

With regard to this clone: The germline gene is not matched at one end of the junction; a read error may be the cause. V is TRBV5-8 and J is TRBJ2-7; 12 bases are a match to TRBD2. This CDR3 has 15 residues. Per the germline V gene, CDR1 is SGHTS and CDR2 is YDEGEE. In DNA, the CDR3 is TGCGCCAGCAGCCAAGGACTAGCGGGGATCTACGAGCAGTACTTC. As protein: CASSQGLAGIYEQYF.

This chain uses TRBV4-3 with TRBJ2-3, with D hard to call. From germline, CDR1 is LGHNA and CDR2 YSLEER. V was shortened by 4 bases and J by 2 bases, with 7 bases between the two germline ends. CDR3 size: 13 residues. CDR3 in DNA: TGCGCCAGCAGCCCGACCTTCACAGATACGCAGTATTTT. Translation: CASSPTFTDTQYF.

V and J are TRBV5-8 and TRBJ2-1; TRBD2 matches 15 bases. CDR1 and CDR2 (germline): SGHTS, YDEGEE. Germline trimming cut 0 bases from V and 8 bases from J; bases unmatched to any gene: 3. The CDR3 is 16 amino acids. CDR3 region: CASSLGTSGRAHEQFF. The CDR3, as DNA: TGTGCCAGCAGCTTGGGGACTAGCGGGAGGGCCCATGAGCAGTTCTTC.

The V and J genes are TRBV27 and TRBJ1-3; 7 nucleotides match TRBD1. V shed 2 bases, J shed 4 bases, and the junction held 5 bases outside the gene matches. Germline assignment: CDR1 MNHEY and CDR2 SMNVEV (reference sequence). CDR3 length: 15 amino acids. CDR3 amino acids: CASSLGRGRGNTIYF. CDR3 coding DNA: TGTGCCAGCAGTTTAGGGAGGGGGCGAGGAAACACCATATATTTT.

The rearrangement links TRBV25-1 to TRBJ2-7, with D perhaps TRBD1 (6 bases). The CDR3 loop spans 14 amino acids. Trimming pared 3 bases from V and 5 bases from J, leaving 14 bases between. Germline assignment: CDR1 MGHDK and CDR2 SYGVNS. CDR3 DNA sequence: TGTGCCAGCAGTGACATCGACAGGATCCACGAGCAGTACTTC. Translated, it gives CASSDIDRIHEQYF.

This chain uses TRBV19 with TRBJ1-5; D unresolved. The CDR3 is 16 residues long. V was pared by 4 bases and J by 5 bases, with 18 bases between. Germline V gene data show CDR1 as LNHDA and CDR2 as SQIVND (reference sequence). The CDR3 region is CASSSPNFPGDQPQHF. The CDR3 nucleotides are TGTGCCAGTAGTAGTCCCAATTTCCCTGGCGATCAGCCCCAGCATTTT.

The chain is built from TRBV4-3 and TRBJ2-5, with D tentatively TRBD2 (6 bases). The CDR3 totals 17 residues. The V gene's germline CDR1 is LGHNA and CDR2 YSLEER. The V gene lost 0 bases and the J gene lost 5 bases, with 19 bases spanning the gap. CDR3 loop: CASSQDHSQGGGETQYF. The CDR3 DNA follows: TGCGCCAGCAGCCAAGATCACAGCCAGGGAGGCGGCGAGACCCAGTACTTC.

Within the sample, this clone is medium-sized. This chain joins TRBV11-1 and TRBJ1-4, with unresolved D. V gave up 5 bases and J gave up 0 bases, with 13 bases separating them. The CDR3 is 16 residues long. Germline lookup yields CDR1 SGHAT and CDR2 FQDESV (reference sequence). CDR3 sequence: CASSPGRLATNEKLFF. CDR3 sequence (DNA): TGTGCCAGCAGCCCCGGGAGGTTGGCAACTAATGAAAAACTGTTTTTT.

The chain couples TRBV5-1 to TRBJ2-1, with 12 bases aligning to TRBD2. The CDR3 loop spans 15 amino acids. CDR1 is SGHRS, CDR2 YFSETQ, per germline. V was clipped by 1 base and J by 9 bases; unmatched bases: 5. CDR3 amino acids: CASSLLAGGPGEQFF. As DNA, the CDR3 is TGCGCCAGCAGCTTGCTAGCGGGAGGGCCCGGTGAGCAGTTCTTC.